These 5 T cell receptor beta chains were sequenced from one sample in a study of cytomegalovirus exposure and HLA in healthy donors. This table comes from immunoSEQ multiplex PCR, and its TCRdb copy is limited to in-frame clones, with some not included. The sample has 130,000 or so clones, roughly 84% seen once. The source material was PBMCs. The receptor source for this set is a woman aged 25 to 39 in good health and CMV-seronegative.

V gene TRBV6-1 combines with J gene TRBJ2-1; 9 bases agree with TRBD1. The ends lost 4 bases at V and 5 bases at J; junction bases unmatched: 6. Germline V gene sequence: CDR1 MNHNS, CDR2 SASEGT. This CDR3 has 15 amino acids. The CDR3 nucleotides are TGTGCCAGCAGTGTAGGGACAGGGTGGGACAATGAGCAGTTCTTC. Encoded protein: CASSVGTGWDNEQFF.

This clone was observed a single time. V gene TRBV6-6 combines with J gene TRBJ2-7; perhaps TRBD2 as D (6 bases). Germline V gene lookup returns CDR1 MNHNY and CDR2 SVGAGI (reference sequence). CDR3 length: 12 amino acids. Trimming left V 6 bases short and J 7 bases short, with 13 bases between. CDR3 DNA: TGTGCCAGCAGGGGGGACTTACAAGAGCAGTACTTC. Protein: CASRGDLQEQYF.

This clone was counted a single time. The chain employs TRBV27 and TRBJ1-2; 12 nucleotides agree with TRBD1. Trimming removed 5 bases from V and 4 bases from J; junction bases left unmatched: 8. Germline CDR1 reads MNHEY; CDR2 reads SMNVEV (reference sequence). The CDR3 runs 16 residues. CDR3 bases: TGTGCCAGCAGTCTCACCGGGACAGGGGGCCCCTATGGCTACACCTTC. This translates into CASSLTGTGGPYGYTF.

The rearrangement links TRBV2 to TRBJ1-4; 8 bases match TRBD1. Germline values: CDR1 SNHLY, CDR2 FYNNEI. CDR3 length: 14 amino acids. V trimming: 8 bases; J trimming: 10 bases; junction bases outside the gene matches: 12. CDR3 coding DNA: TGTGCCAGCCGTTCCGAGACAGGGGCTAGAAAACTGTTTTTT. Translation gives CASRSETGARKLFF.

The chain links TRBV29-1 to TRBJ2-3; 7 bases agree with TRBD2. This CDR3 has 15 residues. Germline-derived CDR1 and CDR2 are SQVTM and ANQGSEA. V trimming: 4 bases; J trimming: 2 bases; junction bases outside the gene matches: 9. The CDR3 region has the DNA TGCAGCGTTGGCCTCCCGGGACTAACCACAGATACGCAGTATTTT. Translating it yields CSVGLPGLTTDTQYF.